Below are 22 T cell receptor beta chains sequenced from a single sample in a study of human T cells and chemical hapten exposure. Time point given: patch test 1, 2 weeks after DPC sensitization. Treatment specified: therapeutic diphenylcyclopropenone sensitization with weekly scalp DPC. TCRdb analysed the RACE reads with MiXCR anew, one entry per CDR3 protein. In the table there are under 450,000 distinct CDR3 sequences, approximately 4.4% of which are singletons. The specimen comprised whole blood, sampled in connection with sensitization to the hapten diphenylcyclopropenone (DPC). These receptors were collected from a woman aged 45-59 years with alopecia areata. Some clones in this sample may be carry-over from other donors' samples.

This clonotype was recorded many times. The rearrangement links TRBV29-1 to TRBJ2-2, with 8 bases aligning to TRBD1. Germline V gene sequence: CDR1 SQVTM, CDR2 ANQGSEA. The CDR3 has 15 residues. Losses at the gene ends were 1 base for V and 6 bases for J; bases not matched to a gene: 7. The CDR3 region has the DNA TGCAGCGTTGAAGCTGGTCAGGGGGCAGCCGGGGAGCTGTTTTTT. The encoded protein is CSVEAGQGAAGELFF.

This clonotype was counted only a few times. The chain uses TRBV20-1 and TRBJ1-3; D remains ambiguous. This CDR3 is built from 10 residues. Germline CDR1 and CDR2: DFQATT and SNEGSKA (reference sequence). V was cut by 1 base and J by 8 bases, with 3 bases left in between. In nucleotides, the CDR3 is TGCAGTGCTAGAGGGGACACCATATATTTT. It encodes CSARGDTIYF.

J is TRBJ2-5 and V is TRBV29-1; 7 bases fit TRBD1. The CDR3 is 16 amino acids. V lost 1 base to trimming and J lost 7 bases; unmatched junction nucleotides: 15. From germline, CDR1 is SQVTM and CDR2 ANQGSEA. The CDR3 loop is CSVEATQGQRTGTQYF. CDR3 coding DNA: TGCAGCGTTGAAGCCACCCAGGGACAGCGGACAGGGACCCAGTACTTC.

The chain couples TRBV12-3 or TRBV12-4 to TRBJ2-2; 8 positions match TRBD2. This CDR3 contains 19 residues. J lost 5 bases, V lost 6 bases, and 20 bases had no gene match. CDR3 DNA: TGTGCCAGCAGCTCTGCACCGAGCGGATTAGCGGGGCGAACCGGGGAGCTGTTTTTT. It translates to CASSSAPSGLAGRTGELFF.

V gene TRBV18 combines with J gene TRBJ1-3; no definite D call. Trimming pared 2 bases from V and 1 base from J, leaving 9 bases between. The CDR3 sequence is 15 residues long. CDR1 is KGHSH and CDR2 is LQKENI in the germline V gene. The CDR3 bases are TGTGCCAGCTCACCAAGCACGAGGTCTGGAAACACCATATATTTT. Residues: CASSPSTRSGNTIYF. Supplemented by reference TRBV18 and TRBJ1-3, the full variable domain reads NAGVMQNPRHLVRRRGQEARLRCSPMKGHSHVYWYRQLPEEGLKFMVYLQKENIIDESGMPKERFSAEFPKEGPSILRIQQVVRGDSAAYFCASSPSTRSGNTIYFGEGSWLTVV.

This clonotype was observed many times. The chain recombines TRBV11-2 with TRBJ2-1, with D possibly being TRBD1 (6 bases). The CDR3 is made up of 16 amino acids. Germline values: CDR1 SGHAT, CDR2 FQNNGV. Trimming left V 5 bases short and J 0 bases short, with 14 bases between. CDR3 loop: CASSPDRFLSYNEQFF. The CDR3 DNA is TGTGCCAGCAGCCCCGACAGGTTTCTCTCCTACAATGAGCAGTTCTTC. The full variable domain, its missing parts supplied by reference TRBV11-2 and TRBJ2-1, is EAGVAQSPRYKIIEKRQSVAFWCNPISGHATLYWYQQILGQGPKLLIQFQNNGVVDDSQLPKDRFSAERLKGVDSTLKIQPAKLEDSAVYLCASSPDRFLSYNEQFFGPGTRLTVL.

This clonotype has at least ten counts. The J gene is TRBJ1-5, the V gene TRBV15; D is perhaps TRBD1 (5 bases). CDR1 and CDR2 (germline): LNHNV, YYDKDF (reference sequence). V dropped 0 bases and J dropped 6 bases, with 9 bases sitting between them. CDR3 size: 14 residues. As DNA, the CDR3 is TGTGCCACCAGCAGAGACGGGGGACGTCAGCCCCAGCATTTT. Protein sequence: CATSRDGGRQPQHF.

This clonotype was seen at least ten times. The chain employs TRBV2 and TRBJ2-1, with a weak D call TRBD1 (6 bases). Per germline, CDR1 SNHLY and CDR2 FYNNEI. Trimming stripped 5 bases from V and 1 base from J, with 15 bases between. CDR3 size: 16 residues. The chain's CDR3 is CASSKKTGISYNEQFF. CDR3 DNA sequence: TGTGCCAGCAGTAAAAAGACAGGAATATCCTACAATGAGCAGTTCTTC.

This clonotype was counted ten times or more. The chain combines TRBV2 with TRBJ2-3; D is possibly TRBD1 or TRBD2 (6 bases each). V was trimmed by 5 bases and J by 0 bases, leaving 12 bases between them. The germline V gene has CDR1 SNHLY and CDR2 FYNNEI. CDR3 length equals 15 residues. CDR3: CASSTGRSSTDTQYF. The CDR3 DNA sequence: TGTGCCAGCAGTACAGGGAGGTCAAGCACAGATACGCAGTATTTT.

This clonotype was seen more than once but under ten times. The V call is TRBV9, the J call TRBJ1-1; D uncertain. The germline V gene encodes CDR1 SGDLS and CDR2 YYNGEE. The V and J ends lost 0 bases and 8 bases respectively, with 8 bases between them. The CDR3 length is 12 residues. CDR3 nucleotide sequence: TGTGCCAGCAGCGTAGAAGGAGACGAAGCTTTCTTT. It codes for CASSVEGDEAFF.

This clonotype was detected ten times or more. The V and J genes are TRBV28 and TRBJ1-1; unclear D gene. The germline V and J ends were trimmed by 7 bases and 4 bases, with 13 bases remaining between them. Germline V CDR1 and CDR2: MDHEN, SYDVKM. This CDR3 is 13 amino acids long. The CDR3 spells CASTLPSGTEAFF. The CDR3 bases are TGTGCCAGCACCCTCCCGAGCGGCACTGAAGCTTTCTTT.

The V gene is TRBV5-1, the J gene TRBJ2-3; the D is unclear. CDR1 is SGHRS, CDR2 YFSETQ, per germline. Trimming stripped 5 bases from V and 2 bases from J, with 12 bases between. The CDR3 loop spans 14 amino acids. DNA for the CDR3: TGCGCCAGCAGGCCAATGTCAAACACAGATACGCAGTATTTT. It codes for CASRPMSNTDTQYF.

This clonotype showed up many times. The rearrangement joins TRBV14 to TRBJ2-1; 11 nucleotides match TRBD1. Germline V gene lookup returns CDR1 SGHDN and CDR2 FVKESK. Trimming removed 3 bases from V and 9 bases from J; junction bases left unmatched: 10. This CDR3 has 16 residues. CDR3 sequence (DNA): TGTGCCAGCAGCCACGTGGACAGGGGGCGTAGGAGTGAGCAGTTCTTC. It codes for CASSHVDRGRRSEQFF.

This clonotype was observed a handful of times. Here the CDR3 DNA reads TGTGCCAGCAGCCTTGCGGCAGGGGTGACTGAAGCTTTCTTT. It yields the protein CASSLAAGVTEAFF. This sequence joins TRBV3-1 and TRBJ1-1; possibly TRBD1 for D (6 bases). Germline loops: CDR1 LGHDT, CDR2 YNNKEL (reference sequence). With 4 bases removed from V and 5 bases from J, the gap between germline ends came to 14 bases. This CDR3 spans 14 amino acids.

The chain joins TRBV20-1 to TRBJ2-7, with 8 bases identical to TRBD2. Germline V gives CDR1 DFQATT, CDR2 SNEGSKA (reference sequence). Trimming at V came to 0 bases and at J to 2 bases, leaving 6 bases not matched to a gene. The CDR3 is 15 residues long. CDR3 amino acids: CSARDGVAGPYEQYF. The CDR3 DNA follows: TGCAGTGCTAGAGATGGGGTAGCGGGGCCCTACGAGCAGTACTTC.

In regard to this clonotype: This clone may be a read error of a much larger clone one base away. The chain has TRBV4-1 and TRBJ2-3; 10 bases are shared with TRBD1. The germline V gene encodes CDR1 MGHRA and CDR2 YSYEKL. CDR3 size: 17 residues. CDR3 region: CTSSQFGQGETTDTQYF. CDR3 nucleotide sequence: TGCACCAGCAGCCAATTTGGACAGGGGGAAACGACAGATACGCAGTATTTT.

This chain links TRBV20-1 with TRBJ2-5; a weak D match, TRBD2 (5 bases). Trimming took off 0 bases at V and 5 bases at J, with 16 bases between the two ends. Per the germline V gene, CDR1 is DFQATT and CDR2 is SNEGSKA (reference sequence). The CDR3 runs 15 residues. The CDR3 loop reads CSARDLSSSQETQYF. The CDR3 DNA reads as TGCAGTGCTAGAGATCTCAGTTCTAGCCAGGAGACCCAGTACTTC.

This clonotype was found a few times. The CDR3 sequence is CASSDRSSYNSPLHF. The CDR3 bases are TGTGCCAGCAGTGACCGGAGCTCCTATAATTCACCCCTCCACTTT. The J gene is TRBJ1-6, the V gene TRBV27; D remains unclear. Germline CDR1 is MNHEY and CDR2 is SMNVEV (reference sequence). CDR3 size: 15 residues. V gave up 5 bases and J gave up 0 bases, with 8 bases separating them.

The CDR3 protein is CASSRVRTNAGAGANVLTF. The CDR3 DNA follows: TGTGCCAGCAGCCGTGTAAGGACAAATGCAGGGGCTGGGGCCAACGTCCTGACTTTC. The chain employs TRBV11-2 and TRBJ2-6, with D perhaps TRBD1 (6 bases). The CDR3 is 19 amino acids. The germline V and J ends were trimmed by 5 bases and 2 bases, with 22 bases remaining between them. CDR1 and CDR2 from the germline V gene are SGHAT and FQNNGV.

This rearrangement joins TRBV27 to TRBJ2-7; maybe TRBD2 (6 bases). The germline CDR1 and CDR2 sequences are MNHEY and SMNVEV (reference sequence). This CDR3 is 14 amino acids long. The V and J ends lost 6 bases and 6 bases respectively, with 18 bases between them. CDR3 residues: CASRGGRIGVEQYF. In DNA, the CDR3 is TGTGCCAGCAGGGGAGGACGGATTGGGGTCGAGCAGTACTTC.

The rearrangement links TRBV20-1 to TRBJ1-5; the D gene is possibly TRBD1 (6 bases). V lost 0 bases to trimming and J lost 6 bases, with 15 bases between them. CDR3 length: 15 amino acids. The V gene's germline CDR1 is DFQATT and CDR2 SNEGSKA (reference sequence). The CDR3 DNA reads as TGCAGTGCTAGAGAGGGGTCGGGGGCCAGTCAGCCCCAGCATTTT. Residues: CSAREGSGASQPQHF.

The chain uses TRBV27 and TRBJ2-3; D is possibly TRBD1 or TRBD2 (5 bases each). Trimming pared 7 bases from V and 5 bases from J, leaving 19 bases between. This CDR3 is built from 15 residues. Germline-derived CDR1 and CDR2 are MNHEY and SMNVEV (reference sequence). The CDR3 DNA follows: TGTGCCAGCAATCATGGGGGTCCCTCTCTAGATACGCAGTATTTT. It is translated as CASNHGGPSLDTQYF.